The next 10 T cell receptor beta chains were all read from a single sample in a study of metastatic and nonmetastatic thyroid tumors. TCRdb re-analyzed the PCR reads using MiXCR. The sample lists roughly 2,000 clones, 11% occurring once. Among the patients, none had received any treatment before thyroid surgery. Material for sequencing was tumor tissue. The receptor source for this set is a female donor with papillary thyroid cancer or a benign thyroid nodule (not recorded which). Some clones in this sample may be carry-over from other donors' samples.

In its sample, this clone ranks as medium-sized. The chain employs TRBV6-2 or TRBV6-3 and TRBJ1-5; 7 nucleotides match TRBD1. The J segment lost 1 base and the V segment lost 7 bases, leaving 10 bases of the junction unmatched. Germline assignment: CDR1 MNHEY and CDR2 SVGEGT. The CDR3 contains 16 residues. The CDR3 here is CASTDRVSRSNQPQHF. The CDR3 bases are TGTGCCAGCACCGACAGGGTCTCTCGGAGCAATCAGCCCCAGCATTTT.

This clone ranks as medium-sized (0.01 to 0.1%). CDR3 DNA: TGTGCCAGCAGCCAAGATCAGGGCTCTGGGGCCAACGTCCTGACTTTC. Amino acids: CASSQDQGSGANVLTF. The J gene is TRBJ2-6, the V gene TRBV4-2; D perhaps matches TRBD1 (5 bases). The germline gives CDR1 LGHNA, CDR2 YNFKEQ. This CDR3 is built from 16 residues. Trimming removed 0 bases at V and 0 bases at J, with 6 bases between.

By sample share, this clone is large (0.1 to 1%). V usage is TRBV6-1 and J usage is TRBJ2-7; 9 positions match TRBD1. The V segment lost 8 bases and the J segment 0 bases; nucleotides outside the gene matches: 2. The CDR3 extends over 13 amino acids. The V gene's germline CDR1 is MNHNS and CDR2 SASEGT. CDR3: CASAGQGSYEQYF. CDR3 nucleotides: TGTGCCAGCGCGGGACAGGGCTCCTACGAGCAGTACTTC.

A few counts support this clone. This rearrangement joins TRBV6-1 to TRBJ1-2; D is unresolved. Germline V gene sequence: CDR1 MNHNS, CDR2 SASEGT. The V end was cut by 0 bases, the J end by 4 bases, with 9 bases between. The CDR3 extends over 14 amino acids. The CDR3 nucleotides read TGTGCCAGCAGTGAAGCTGAAAGGGTCTATGGCTACACCTTC. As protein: CASSEAERVYGYTF.

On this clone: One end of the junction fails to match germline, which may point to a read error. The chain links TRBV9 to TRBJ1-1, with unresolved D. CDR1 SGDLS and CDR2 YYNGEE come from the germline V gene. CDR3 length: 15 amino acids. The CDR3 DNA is TGTGCCAGCAGCTTAGGAGGCAGAATGAACACTGAAGCATTCTTT. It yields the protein CASSLGGRMNTEAFF.

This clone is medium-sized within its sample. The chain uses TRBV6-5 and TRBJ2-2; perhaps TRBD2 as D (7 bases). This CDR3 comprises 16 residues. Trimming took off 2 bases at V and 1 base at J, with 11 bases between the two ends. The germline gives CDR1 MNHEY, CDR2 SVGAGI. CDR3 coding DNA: TGTGCCAGCAGTTACGGGGGGGGCCAGAACACCGGGGAGCTGTTTTTT. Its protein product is CASSYGGGQNTGELFF.

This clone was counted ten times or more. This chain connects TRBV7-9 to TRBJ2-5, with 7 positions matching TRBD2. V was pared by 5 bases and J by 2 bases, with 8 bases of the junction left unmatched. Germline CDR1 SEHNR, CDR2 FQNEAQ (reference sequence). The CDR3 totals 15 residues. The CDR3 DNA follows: TGTGCCAGCAGCCCCCGACTAGCCAGACAAGAGACCCAGTACTTC. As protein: CASSPRLARQETQYF.

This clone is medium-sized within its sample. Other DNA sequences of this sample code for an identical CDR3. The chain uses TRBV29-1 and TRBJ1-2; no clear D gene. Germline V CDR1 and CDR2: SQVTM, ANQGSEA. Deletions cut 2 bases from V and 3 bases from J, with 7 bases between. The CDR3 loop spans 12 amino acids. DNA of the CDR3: TGCAGCGTTGAAACGGGTGACTATGGCTACACCTTC. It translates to CSVETGDYGYTF.

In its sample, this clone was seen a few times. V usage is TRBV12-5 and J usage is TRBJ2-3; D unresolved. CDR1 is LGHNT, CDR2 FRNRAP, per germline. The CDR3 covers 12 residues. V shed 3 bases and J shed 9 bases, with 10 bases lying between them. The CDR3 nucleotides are TGTGCTAGTGGTTTTCTTCTGGAGACGCAGTATTTT. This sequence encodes CASGFLLETQYF.

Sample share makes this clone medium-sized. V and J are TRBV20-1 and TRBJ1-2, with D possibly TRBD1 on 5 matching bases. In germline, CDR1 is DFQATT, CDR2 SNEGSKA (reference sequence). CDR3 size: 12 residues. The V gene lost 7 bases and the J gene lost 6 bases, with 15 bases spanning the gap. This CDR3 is CSGATDPDGYTF. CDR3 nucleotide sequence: TGCAGTGGAGCGACAGACCCCGATGGCTACACCTTC.